This TCR beta chain was sequenced during a study of T cell changes during pregnancy in multiple sclerosis. Sequencing was performed with immunoSEQ multiplex PCR; in TCRdb, only in-frame clones are kept and a portion is missing. The table records around 43,000 clones, around nine tenths of them present only once. The clonotype originates from a female donor with multiple sclerosis, enrolled in a pregnancy study. This specimen was CD4+ T cells from peripheral blood mononuclear cells, taken before pregnancy.

The CDR3 bases are TGTGCCAGCAGCTTAAGGTCGCGGCGAGGAGCAACTAATGAAAAACTGTTTTTT. This encodes CASSLRSRRGATNEKLFF. The rearrangement joins TRBV11-2 to TRBJ1-4, with D unresolved. The CDR3 sequence is 18 residues long. V dropped 2 bases and J dropped 0 bases, with 16 bases sitting between them. Germline V lookup: CDR1 SGHAT, CDR2 FQNNGV.